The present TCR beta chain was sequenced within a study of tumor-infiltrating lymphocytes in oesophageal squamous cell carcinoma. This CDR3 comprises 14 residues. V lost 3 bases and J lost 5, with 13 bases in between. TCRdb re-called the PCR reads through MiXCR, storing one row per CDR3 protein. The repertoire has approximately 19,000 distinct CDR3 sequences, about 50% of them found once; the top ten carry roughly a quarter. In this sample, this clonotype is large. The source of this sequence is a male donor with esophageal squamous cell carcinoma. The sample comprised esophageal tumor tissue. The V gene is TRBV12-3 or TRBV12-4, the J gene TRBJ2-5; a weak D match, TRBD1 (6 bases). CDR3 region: CASSFGDIRETQYF. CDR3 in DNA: TGTGCCAGCAGTTTTGGGGACATCCGGGAGACCCAGTACTTC.